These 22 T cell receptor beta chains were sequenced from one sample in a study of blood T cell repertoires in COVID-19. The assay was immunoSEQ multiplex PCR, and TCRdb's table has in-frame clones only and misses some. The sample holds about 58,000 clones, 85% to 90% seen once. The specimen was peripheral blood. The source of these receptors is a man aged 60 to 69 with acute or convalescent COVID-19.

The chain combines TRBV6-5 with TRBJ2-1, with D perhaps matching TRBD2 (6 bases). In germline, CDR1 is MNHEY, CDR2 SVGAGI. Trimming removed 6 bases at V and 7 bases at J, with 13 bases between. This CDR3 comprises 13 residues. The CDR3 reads CASRDEEGNEQFF. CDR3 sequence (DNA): TGTGCCAGCAGGGACGAGGAGGGGAATGAGCAGTTCTTC.

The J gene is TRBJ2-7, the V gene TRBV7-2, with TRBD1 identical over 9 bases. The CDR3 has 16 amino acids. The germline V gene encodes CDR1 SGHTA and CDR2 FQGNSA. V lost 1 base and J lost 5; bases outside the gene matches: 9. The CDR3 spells CASSLGGDRVRNEQYF. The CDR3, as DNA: TGTGCCAGCAGCTTAGGGGGGGACAGGGTGCGAAACGAGCAGTACTTC.

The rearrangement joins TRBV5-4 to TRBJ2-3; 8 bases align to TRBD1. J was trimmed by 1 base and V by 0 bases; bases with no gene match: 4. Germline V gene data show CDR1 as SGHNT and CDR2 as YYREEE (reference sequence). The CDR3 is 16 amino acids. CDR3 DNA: TGTGCCAGCAGCTTGGACAGGGGGGCTGGCACAGATACGCAGTATTTT. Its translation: CASSLDRGAGTDTQYF.

The CDR3 reads CASSLEAGSYEQYF. In nucleotides, the CDR3 is TGTGCCAGCAGCTTGGAAGCGGGGAGCTACGAGCAGTACTTC. The rearrangement links TRBV5-4 to TRBJ2-7, with TRBD2 matching 7 bases. After removal of 0 bases from V and 3 bases from J, the junction contained 3 bases not matched to a gene. This CDR3 region has 14 residues. From germline, CDR1 is SGHNT and CDR2 YYREEE (reference sequence).

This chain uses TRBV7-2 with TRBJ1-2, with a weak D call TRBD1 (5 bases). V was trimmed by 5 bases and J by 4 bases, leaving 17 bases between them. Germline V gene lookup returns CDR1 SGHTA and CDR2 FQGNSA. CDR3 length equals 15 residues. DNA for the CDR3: TGTGCCAGCAGCCCGAGTCCGGGACTGAGCTATGGCTACACCTTC. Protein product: CASSPSPGLSYGYTF.

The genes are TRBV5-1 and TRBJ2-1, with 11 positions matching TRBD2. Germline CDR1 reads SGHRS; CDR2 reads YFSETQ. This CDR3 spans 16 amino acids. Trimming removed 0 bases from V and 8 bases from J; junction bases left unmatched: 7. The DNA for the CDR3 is TGCGCCAGCAGCTTGGAACTAGCGGGAGCCCAGGATGAGCAGTTCTTC. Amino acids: CASSLELAGAQDEQFF. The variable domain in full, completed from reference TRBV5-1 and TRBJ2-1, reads KAGVTQTPRYLIKTRGQQVTLSCSPISGHRSVSWYQQTPGQGLQFLFEYFSETQRNKGNFPGRFSGRQFSNSRSEMNVSTLELGDSALYLCASSLELAGAQDEQFFGPGTRLTVL.

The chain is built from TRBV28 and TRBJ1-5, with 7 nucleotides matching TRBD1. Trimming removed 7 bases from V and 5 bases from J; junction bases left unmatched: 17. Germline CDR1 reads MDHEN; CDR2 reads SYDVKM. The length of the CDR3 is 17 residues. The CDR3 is CASTPGQARQSYQPQHF. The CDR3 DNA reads TGTGCCAGCACCCCTGGACAGGCGCGCCAGTCTTATCAGCCCCAGCATTTT.

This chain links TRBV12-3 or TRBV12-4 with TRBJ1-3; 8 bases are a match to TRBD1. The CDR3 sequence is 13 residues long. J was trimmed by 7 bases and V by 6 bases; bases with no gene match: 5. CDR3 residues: CASSRQGTNTIYF. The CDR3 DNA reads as TGTGCCAGCAGCCGACAGGGGACGAACACCATATATTTT.

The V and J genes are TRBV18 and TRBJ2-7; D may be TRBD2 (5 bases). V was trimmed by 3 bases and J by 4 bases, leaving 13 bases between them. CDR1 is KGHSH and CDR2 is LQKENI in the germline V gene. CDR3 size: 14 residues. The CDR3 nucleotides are TGTGCCAGCTCACCGGCGGGCCAAGGTTACGAGCAGTACTTC. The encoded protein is CASSPAGQGYEQYF. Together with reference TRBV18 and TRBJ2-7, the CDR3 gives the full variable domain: NAGVMQNPRHLVRRRGQEARLRCSPMKGHSHVYWYRQLPEEGLKFMVYLQKENIIDESGMPKERFSAEFPKEGPSILRIQQVVRGDSAAYFCASSPAGQGYEQYFGPGTRLTVT.

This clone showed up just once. The CDR3 nucleotides read TGTGCCACCAGTGACCCCAGGGCTAACTATGGCTACACCTTC. Amino acids: CATSDPRANYGYTF. The chain has TRBV24-1 and TRBJ1-2; tentatively, D is TRBD1 (5 bases). CDR3 length: 14 amino acids. Germline V gene sequence: CDR1 KGHDR, CDR2 SFDVKD. V was trimmed by 4 bases and J by 0 bases, leaving 8 bases between them.

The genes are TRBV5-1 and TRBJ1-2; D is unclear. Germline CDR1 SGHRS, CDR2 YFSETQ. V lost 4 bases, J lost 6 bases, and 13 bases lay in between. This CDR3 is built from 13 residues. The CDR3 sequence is CASSADGEHGYTF. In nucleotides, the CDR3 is TGCGCCAGCAGCGCGGACGGGGAACATGGCTACACCTTC.

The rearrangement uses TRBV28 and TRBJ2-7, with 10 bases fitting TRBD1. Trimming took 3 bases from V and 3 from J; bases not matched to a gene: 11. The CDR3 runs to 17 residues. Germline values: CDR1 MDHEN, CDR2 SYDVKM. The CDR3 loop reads CASSLHPGTGAHYEQYF. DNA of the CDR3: TGTGCCAGCAGTTTGCATCCTGGGACAGGGGCCCACTACGAGCAGTACTTC.

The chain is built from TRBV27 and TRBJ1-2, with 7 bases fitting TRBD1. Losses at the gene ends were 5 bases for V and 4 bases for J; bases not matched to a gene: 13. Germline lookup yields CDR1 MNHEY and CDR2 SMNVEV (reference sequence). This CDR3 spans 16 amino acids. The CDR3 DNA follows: TGTGCCAGCAGTACTGGACAGGCTTCTCAGCTCTATGGCTACACCTTC. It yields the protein CASSTGQASQLYGYTF.

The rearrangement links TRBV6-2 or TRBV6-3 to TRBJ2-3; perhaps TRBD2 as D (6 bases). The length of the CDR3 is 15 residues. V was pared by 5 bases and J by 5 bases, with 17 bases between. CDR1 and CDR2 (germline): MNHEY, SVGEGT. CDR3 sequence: CASSRPGLGGDTQYF. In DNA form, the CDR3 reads TGTGCCAGCAGTCGACCGGGGCTGGGGGGAGATACGCAGTATTTT.

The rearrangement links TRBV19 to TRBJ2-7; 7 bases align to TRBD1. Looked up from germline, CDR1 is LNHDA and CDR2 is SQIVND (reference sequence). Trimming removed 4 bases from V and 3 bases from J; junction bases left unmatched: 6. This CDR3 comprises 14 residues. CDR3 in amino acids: CASSKGTAGYEQYF. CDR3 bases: TGTGCCAGTAGTAAAGGGACAGCCGGCTACGAGCAGTACTTC.

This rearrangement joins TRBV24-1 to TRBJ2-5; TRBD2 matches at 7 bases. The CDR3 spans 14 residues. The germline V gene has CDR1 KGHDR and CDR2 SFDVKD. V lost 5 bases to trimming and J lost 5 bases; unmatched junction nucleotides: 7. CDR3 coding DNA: TGTGCCACCAGTGGGGGGGGGATATGGGAGACCCAGTACTTC. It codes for CATSGGGIWETQYF.

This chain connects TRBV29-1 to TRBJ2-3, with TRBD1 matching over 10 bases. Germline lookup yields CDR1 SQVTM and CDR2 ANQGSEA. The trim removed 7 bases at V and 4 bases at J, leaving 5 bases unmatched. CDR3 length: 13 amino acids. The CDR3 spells CSAADRGADTQYF. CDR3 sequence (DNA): TGCAGCGCAGCGGACAGGGGGGCAGATACGCAGTATTTT.

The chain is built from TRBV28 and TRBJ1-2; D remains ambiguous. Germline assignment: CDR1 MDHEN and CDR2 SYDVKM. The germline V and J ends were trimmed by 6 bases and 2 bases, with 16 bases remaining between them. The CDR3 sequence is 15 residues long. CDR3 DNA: TGTGCCAGCAGACTTACTCTCGCTCCCAACTATGGCTACACCTTC. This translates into CASRLTLAPNYGYTF.

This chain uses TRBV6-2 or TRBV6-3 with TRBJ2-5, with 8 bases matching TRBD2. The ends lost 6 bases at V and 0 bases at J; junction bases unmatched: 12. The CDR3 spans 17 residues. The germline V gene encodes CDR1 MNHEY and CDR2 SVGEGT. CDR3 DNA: TGTGCCAGCAGCCCTCCGGGACTAGTTCTCGACCAAGAGACCCAGTACTTC. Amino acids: CASSPPGLVLDQETQYF.

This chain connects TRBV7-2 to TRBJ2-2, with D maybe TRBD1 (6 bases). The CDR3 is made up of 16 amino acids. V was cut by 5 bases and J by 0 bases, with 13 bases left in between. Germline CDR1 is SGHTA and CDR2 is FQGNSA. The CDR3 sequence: CASSPRTVTNTGELFF. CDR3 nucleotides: TGTGCCAGCAGCCCCCGGACAGTTACGAACACCGGGGAGCTGTTTTTT.

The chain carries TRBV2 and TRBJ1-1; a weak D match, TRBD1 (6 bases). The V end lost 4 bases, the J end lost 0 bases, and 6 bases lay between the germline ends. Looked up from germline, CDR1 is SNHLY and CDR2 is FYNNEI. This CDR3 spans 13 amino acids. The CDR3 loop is CASSGQVNTEAFF. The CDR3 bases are TGTGCCAGCAGTGGACAGGTGAACACTGAAGCTTTCTTT.

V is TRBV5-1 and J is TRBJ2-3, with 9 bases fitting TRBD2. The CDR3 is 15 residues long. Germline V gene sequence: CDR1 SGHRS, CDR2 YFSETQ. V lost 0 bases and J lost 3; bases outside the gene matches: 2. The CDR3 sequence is CASSLGLAGTDTQYF. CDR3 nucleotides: TGCGCCAGCAGCTTGGGGCTAGCGGGAACAGATACGCAGTATTTT.